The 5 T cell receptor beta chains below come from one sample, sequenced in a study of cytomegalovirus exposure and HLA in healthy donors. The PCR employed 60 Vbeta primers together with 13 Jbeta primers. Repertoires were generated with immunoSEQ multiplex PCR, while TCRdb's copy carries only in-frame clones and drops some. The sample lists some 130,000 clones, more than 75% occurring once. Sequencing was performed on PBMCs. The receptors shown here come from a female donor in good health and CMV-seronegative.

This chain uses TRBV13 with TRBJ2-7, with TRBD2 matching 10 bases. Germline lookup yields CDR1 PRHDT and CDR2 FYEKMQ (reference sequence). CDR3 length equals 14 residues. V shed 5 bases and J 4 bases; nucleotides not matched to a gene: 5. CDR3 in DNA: TGTGCCAGCAGCCGCGGACTAGCGGCTTACGAGCAGTACTTC. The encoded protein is CASSRGLAAYEQYF.

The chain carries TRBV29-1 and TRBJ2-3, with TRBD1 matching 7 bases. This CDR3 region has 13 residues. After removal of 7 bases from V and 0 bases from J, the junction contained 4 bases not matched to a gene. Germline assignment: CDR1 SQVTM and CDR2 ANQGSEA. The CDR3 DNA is TGCAGCGGGGGGACAGCAAGCACAGATACGCAGTATTTT. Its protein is CSGGTASTDTQYF.

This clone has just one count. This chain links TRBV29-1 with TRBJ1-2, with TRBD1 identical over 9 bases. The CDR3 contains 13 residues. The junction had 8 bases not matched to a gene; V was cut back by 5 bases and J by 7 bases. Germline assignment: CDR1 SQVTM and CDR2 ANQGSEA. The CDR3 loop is CSVTTGTGSGYTF. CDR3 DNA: TGCAGCGTTACCACCGGGACAGGGAGTGGCTACACCTTC.

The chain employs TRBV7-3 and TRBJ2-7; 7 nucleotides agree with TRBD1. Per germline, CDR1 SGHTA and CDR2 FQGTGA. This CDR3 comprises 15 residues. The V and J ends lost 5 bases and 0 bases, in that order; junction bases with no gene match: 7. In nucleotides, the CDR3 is TGTGCCAGCAGCCCTCAGGGGGAAAGCTCCTACGAGCAGTACTTC. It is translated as CASSPQGESSYEQYF.

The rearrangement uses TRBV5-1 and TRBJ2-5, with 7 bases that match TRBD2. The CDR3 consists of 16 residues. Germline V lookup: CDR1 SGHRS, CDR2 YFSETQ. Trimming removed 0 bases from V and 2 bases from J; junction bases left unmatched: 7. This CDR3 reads CASSLGFGTIQETQYF. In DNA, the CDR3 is TGCGCCAGCAGCTTGGGTTTTGGGACTATACAAGAGACCCAGTACTTC.